A selection of T cell receptor beta chains follows, all from one sample in a study of T cells in Graves' hyperthyroidism and ophthalmopathy. TCRdb re-called the multiplex PCR reads through MiXCR, storing one row per CDR3 protein. This sample has 270,000 or so distinct CDR3 sequences, with less than 30% found just once. The source material was blood. These receptor sequences come from a middle-aged man with Graves' hyperthyroidism that later progressed to Graves' ophthalmopathy. The CDR3 runs from the conserved cysteine through the conserved F or W. The D gene is left open where the match is weak. Clone size is shown for a subset of rows, as once, few, many or a class of expanded clone.

TRBV6-1	.	.	TRBJ2-5	TGTGCCAGCAGTGAATCTCTCCTCCAAGAGACCCAGTACTTC	CASSESLLQETQYF
TRBV7-8	many	.	TRBJ1-1	TGTGCCAGCAGCTTAGTCAGGGATAACACTGAAGCTTTCTTT	CASSLVRDNTEAFF
TRBV4-1	many	.	TRBJ2-5	TGCGCCAGCAGCCAAGAAGGGGGATCGGGACGCTGGGGGGGAGAGACCCAGTACTTC	CASSQEGGSGRWGGETQYF
TRBV6-5	.	.	TRBJ1-2	TGTGCCAGCAGCTTATCCGGGGGACGGGTCTATGGCTACACCTTC	CASSLSGGRVYGYTF
TRBV28	few	.	TRBJ2-5	TGTGCCAGGGGGGTGGCGTTCGGAGAGACCCAGTACTTC	CARGVAFGETQYF
TRBV5-1	many	TRBD2	TRBJ2-7	TGCGCCAGCAGCGGGACTAGCGGGAGTCCCCACGAGCAGTACTTC	CASSGTSGSPHEQYF
TRBV2	many	TRBD1	TRBJ2-7	TGTGCCAGCAGTTCTCGCCGGGACAGATCTAGGGAGCAGTACTTC	CASSSRRDRSREQYF
TRBV20-1	.	TRBD2	TRBJ2-2	TGCAGTGCTGCCGGGACTATCTACACCGGGGAGCTGTTTTTT	CSAAGTIYTGELFF
TRBV7-3	many	.	TRBJ2-6	TGTGCCAGCAGCCCTAACGGGCCCTCTGGGGCCAACGTCCTGACTTTC	CASSPNGPSGANVLTF
TRBV12-5	many	.	TRBJ2-5	TGTGCTAGTGGTTTGGGTCTGGGGAGCGACCAAGAGACCCAGTACTTC	CASGLGLGSDQETQYF
TRBV20-1	.	TRBD1	TRBJ2-5	TGCAGTGCGGGCCTCGGACAGGGGAAGGAGACCCAGTACTTC	CSAGLGQGKETQYF
TRBV29-1	many	.	TRBJ2-5	TGCAGCGTCCGGGTTAAGGAGACCCAGTACTTC	CSVRVKETQYF
TRBV20-1	.	.	TRBJ1-6	TGCAGTGCTGAAAAGAGCTCCTATAATTCACCCCTCCACTTT	CSAEKSSYNSPLHF
TRBV10-3	many	.	TRBJ2-2	TGTGCCATTCGAGGACCGAGCACCGGGGAGCTGTTTTTT	CAIRGPSTGELFF
TRBV19	many	.	TRBJ2-7	TGTGCCAGTAGTATAGAAGGACTGCGGGAGCAGTACTTC	CASSIEGLREQYF
TRBV12-3/TRBV12-4	.	.	TRBJ2-7	TGTGCCAGCAGTGCCCCGGGGAGACGACCCTACGAGCAGTACTTC	CASSAPGRRPYEQYF
TRBV4-1	few	.	TRBJ2-2	TGCGCCAGCAGCCAACCAAGCGAGCGAAACACCGGGGAGCTGTTTTTT	CASSQPSERNTGELFF
TRBV30	many	TRBD1	TRBJ1-5	TGTGCCTGGAGGAAGGGACAGAATCAGCCCCAGCATTTT	CAWRKGQNQPQHF
TRBV11-2	many	.	TRBJ2-7	TGTGCCAGCAGCTTAGGGACAGAACTCTACGAGCAGTACTTC	CASSLGTELYEQYF
TRBV13	.	.	TRBJ2-7	TGTGCCAGCTGCGGGGCTGGCGGATACGAGCAGTACTTC	CASCGAGGYEQYF
TRBV7-4	many	.	TRBJ1-2	TGTGCCAGCAGCTTAGTTAACAACGGGAACTATGGCTACACCTTC	CASSLVNNGNYGYTF
TRBV27	.	.	TRBJ1-2	TGTGCCAGCAGTGCGTCGACAGTCTATGGCTACACCTTC	CASSASTVYGYTF
TRBV7-2	once	.	TRBJ1-2	TGTGCCAGCAGCTTAGTAGGGACTTGGGATGGCTACACCTTC	CASSLVGTWDGYTF
TRBV20-1	.	TRBD2	TRBJ2-7	TGCAGTGCTAGGAGGGGGACTAGCCTGCTTCACGAGCAGTACTTC	CSARRGTSLLHEQYF
TRBV14	many	TRBD2	TRBJ2-7	TGTGCCAGCAGCCAAGAGGGCGGGAGCAGGGAGCAGTACTTC	CASSQEGGSREQYF
TRBV20-1	.	.	TRBJ2-7	TGCAGTGCTAGAGGGCAGGGGGGGGTGTACGAGCAGTACTTC	CSARGQGGVYEQYF
TRBV13	.	.	TRBJ1-1	TGTGCCAGCAATTTCGAGGGGAACACTGAAGCTTTCTTT	CASNFEGNTEAFF
TRBV28	.	.	TRBJ2-7	TGTGCCAGCAGCCCCGGCGGGTCGGAGCGGGAGCAGTACTTC	CASSPGGSEREQYF
TRBV3-1	many	TRBD2	TRBJ2-2	TGTGCCAGCAGCCTTAGACTAGCTCACACCGGGGAGCTGTTTTTT	CASSLRLAHTGELFF
TRBV6-5	many	.	TRBJ2-7	TGTGCCAGCAGTTCGCCGGGCCACGAGCAGTACTTC	CASSSPGHEQYF
TRBV24-1	many	.	TRBJ2-2	TGTGCCACCAGTGACACCGGGACGCAAACCGGGGAGCTGTTTTTT	CATSDTGTQTGELFF
TRBV7-2	.	TRBD1	TRBJ2-4	TGTGCCAGCAGCTTATCGTTTACAGGGGACAGGGCCAAAAACATTCAGTACTTC	CASSLSFTGDRAKNIQYF
TRBV12-3/TRBV12-4	.	.	TRBJ2-7	TGTGCCAGCAGTTTAGACGGACGGCCCCGTGACGAGCAGTACTTC	CASSLDGRPRDEQYF
TRBV12-3/TRBV12-4	.	.	TRBJ1-1	TGTGCCAGCAGTTCAGCGACAGTGAACACTGAAGCTTTCTTT	CASSSATVNTEAFF
TRBV7-9	.	.	TRBJ2-7	TGTGCCAGCAGCCCCGACACGAGCTCCTACGAGCAGTACTTC	CASSPDTSSYEQYF
TRBV12-3/TRBV12-4	many	.	TRBJ1-1	TGTGCCAGCAGCCATTCCAGACCCTTGAACACTGAAGCTTTCTTT	CASSHSRPLNTEAFF
TRBV12-3/TRBV12-4	many	.	TRBJ2-2	TGTGCCAACTCCGGCAGGGCGACCACCGGGGAGCTGTTTTTT	CANSGRATTGELFF
TRBV11-1	many	TRBD1	TRBJ2-4	TGTGCCAGCAGCTTAAACCGGGACAGCGATCAGTACTTC	CASSLNRDSDQYF
TRBV11-1	.	TRBD1	TRBJ1-2	TGTGCCAGCAGCCCAGGGACAGGGGGCCTCCGGACGAACTATGGCTACACCTTC	CASSPGTGGLRTNYGYTF
TRBV12-3/TRBV12-4	.	TRBD1	TRBJ1-1	TGTGCCAGCAGTTTAAGGTCCGGAGGGGGCGGGGGCACTGAAGCTTTCTTT	CASSLRSGGGGGTEAFF
TRBV7-2	.	.	TRBJ1-6	TGTGCCAGCAGCTTATTGCCATTCCAAAGCAATTCACCCCTCCACTTT	CASSLLPFQSNSPLHF